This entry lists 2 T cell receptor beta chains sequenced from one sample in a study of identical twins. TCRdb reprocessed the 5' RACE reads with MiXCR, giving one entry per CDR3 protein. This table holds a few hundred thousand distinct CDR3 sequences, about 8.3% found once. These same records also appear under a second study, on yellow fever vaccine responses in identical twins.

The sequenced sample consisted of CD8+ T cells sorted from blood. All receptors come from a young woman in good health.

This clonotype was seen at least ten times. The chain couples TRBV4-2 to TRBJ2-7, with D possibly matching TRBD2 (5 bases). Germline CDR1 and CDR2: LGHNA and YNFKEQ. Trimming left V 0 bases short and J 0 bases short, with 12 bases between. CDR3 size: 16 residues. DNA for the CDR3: TGTGCCAGCAGCCAAGACCCAGGACTCAACTCCTACGAGCAGTACTTC. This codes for CASSQDPGLNSYEQYF.

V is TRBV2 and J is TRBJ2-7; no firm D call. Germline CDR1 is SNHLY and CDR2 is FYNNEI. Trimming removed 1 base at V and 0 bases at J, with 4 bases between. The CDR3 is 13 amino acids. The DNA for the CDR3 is TGTGCCAGCAGTGAAGTCAGCTCCTACGAGCAGTACTTC. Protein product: CASSEVSSYEQYF.